Listed here are 22 T cell receptor beta chains from one sample, sequenced in a study of T-cell memory formation after mild COVID-19. One entry per CDR3 protein results from TCRdb running MiXCR on the 5' RACE reads. The sample contains about 500,000 distinct CDR3 sequences, about a fifth of which appear only once. Sequenced: PBMCs or a T cell subset sorted from them (not recorded which). All receptors derive from an adult woman who had mild COVID-19 (a few samples of this study predate the infection). Cell type and time point are not known.

The chain has TRBV5-4 and TRBJ2-6; D is unresolved. Germline CDR1 is SGHNT and CDR2 is YYREEE (reference sequence). Deletions cut 4 bases from V and 0 bases from J, with 8 bases between. This CDR3 spans 15 amino acids. The CDR3 spells CASSRPSSGANVLTF. CDR3 coding DNA: TGTGCCAGCAGCCGGCCGTCCTCTGGGGCCAACGTCCTGACTTTC.

This chain links TRBV4-1 with TRBJ1-1, with a possible D match to TRBD1 (6 bases). The CDR3 contains 16 residues. Germline CDR1 and CDR2: MGHRA and YSYEKL. V lost 3 bases and J 2 bases, leaving 16 bases between the germline ends. The CDR3: CASSHLGGAGNTEAFF. The CDR3 region has the DNA TGCGCCAGCAGCCACCTAGGGGGGGCAGGAAACACTGAAGCTTTCTTT.

This clonotype was picked up a small number of times. V is TRBV9 and J is TRBJ2-5, with D possibly matching TRBD1 (6 bases). The V end was cut by 0 bases, the J end by 5 bases, with 20 bases between. Germline CDR1 and CDR2: SGDLS and YYNGEE. CDR3 length: 17 amino acids. CDR3 sequence (DNA): TGTGCCAGCAGCGTAGCTTCTACACAGGGCGTGGGGGAGACCCAGTACTTC. Amino acid sequence: CASSVASTQGVGETQYF.

The chain uses TRBV29-1 and TRBJ1-1; D remains unclear. V shed 3 bases and J shed 5 bases, with 13 bases lying between them. Germline CDR1 SQVTM, CDR2 ANQGSEA. The CDR3 is made up of 13 amino acids. DNA of the CDR3: TGCAGCGTTGATCGGGGAGGTGGGACTGAAGCTTTCTTT. Its protein is CSVDRGGGTEAFF.

The chain carries TRBV6-5 and TRBJ1-6; D is uncertain. CDR3 length: 15 amino acids. The germline gives CDR1 MNHEY, CDR2 SVGAGI. The V gene lost 8 bases and the J gene lost 0 bases, with 11 bases spanning the gap. Written as DNA, the CDR3 is TGTGCCAGCGCCTACCGGGACTCCTATAATTCACCCCTCCACTTT. Encoded protein: CASAYRDSYNSPLHF.

This clonotype was detected a few times. This sequence joins TRBV12-3 or TRBV12-4 and TRBJ1-3, with D hard to call. The CDR3 spans 15 residues. Between the trimmed V and J ends, which lost 4 bases and 1 base, there was a span of 11 bases. The CDR3 coding sequence is TGTGCCAGCAGTTCTTTTGGGGTTTCTGGAAACACCATATATTTT. As protein: CASSSFGVSGNTIYF.

The rearrangement joins TRBV10-3 to TRBJ2-1; the match to TRBD2 covers 7 bases. Trimming took 4 bases from V and 5 from J; bases not matched to a gene: 11. CDR3 length: 16 amino acids. From germline, CDR1 is ENHRY and CDR2 SYGVKD. Written as DNA, the CDR3 is TGTGCCATCAGTGGGCGGGACTTGAGCGGGAACAATGAGCAGTTCTTC. Its translation is CAISGRDLSGNNEQFF.

This clonotype was counted only a few times. A read error may be the cause here, since a much bigger clone is one base away. The chain joins TRBV5-1 to TRBJ2-1; D not certain. Trimming left V 0 bases short and J 8 bases short, with 6 bases between. The germline V gene encodes CDR1 SGHRS and CDR2 YFSETQ. The CDR3 contains 12 residues. This CDR3 is CASSLGVDEQFF. CDR3 bases: TGCGCCAGCAGCTTGGGGGTGGATGAGCAGTTCTTC.

The chain carries TRBV5-5 and TRBJ1-1; 9 positions agree with TRBD1. The CDR3 consists of 18 residues. The V segment lost 2 bases and the J segment 1 base; nucleotides outside the gene matches: 12. Germline assignment: CDR1 SGHKS and CDR2 YYEKEE (reference sequence). This CDR3 is CASSLGQGTLLSNTEAFF. The CDR3 bases are TGTGCCAGCAGCTTAGGACAGGGGACCCTACTATCGAACACTGAAGCTTTCTTT.

This chain uses TRBV20-1 with TRBJ2-1; TRBD2 aligns across 14 bases. This CDR3 is 17 amino acids long. CDR1 is DFQATT, CDR2 SNEGSKA, per germline (reference sequence). V lost 6 bases to trimming and J lost 2 bases; unmatched junction nucleotides: 9. The chain's CDR3 is CSAPGLAGEIPYNEQFF. CDR3 bases: TGCAGTGCCCCGGGACTAGCGGGGGAGATCCCCTACAATGAGCAGTTCTTC.

This chain uses TRBV23-1 with TRBJ2-7; D is uncertain. TRBV23-1 carries the ORF label, with uncertain function. The V end was cut by 9 bases, the J end by 2 bases, with 5 bases between. There are 10 residues in the CDR3. The CDR3 nucleotides are TGCGCCAGTCAGCCCTACGAGCAGTACTTC. Protein product: CASQPYEQYF.

This clonotype has ten or more counts. The chain couples TRBV25-1 to TRBJ2-7, with 7 bases identical to TRBD1. There are 15 residues in the CDR3. J was trimmed by 3 bases and V by 1 base; bases with no gene match: 6. CDR1 MGHDK and CDR2 SYGVNS come from the germline V gene. The CDR3 sequence is CASSELGQERYEQYF. CDR3 in DNA: TGTGCCAGCAGTGAATTAGGACAGGAACGCTACGAGCAGTACTTC.

Comment on this clonotype: A read error may be the cause here, since a much bigger clone is one base away. The J gene is TRBJ2-7, the V gene TRBV14, with TRBD1 matching 9 bases. V was pared by 5 bases and J by 1 base, with 6 bases of the junction left unmatched. Germline V gene sequence: CDR1 SGHDN, CDR2 FVKESK. The CDR3 consists of 15 residues. The CDR3 reads CASSSDRGRSYEQYF. CDR3 DNA sequence: TGTGCCAGCAGCTCCGACAGGGGGAGGTCCTACGAGCAGTACTTC.

The V and J genes are TRBV7-2 and TRBJ1-2, with D possibly being TRBD1 (6 bases). CDR3 length: 14 residues. V gave up 1 base and J gave up 4 bases, with 10 bases separating them. Germline loops: CDR1 SGHTA, CDR2 FQGNSA. The CDR3 region is CASSLGTEPYGYTF. CDR3 DNA sequence: TGTGCCAGCAGCTTAGGGACAGAACCCTATGGCTACACCTTC.

A few counts support this clonotype. The chain recombines TRBV12-3 or TRBV12-4 with TRBJ2-1; a weak D match, TRBD2 (6 bases). The CDR3 sequence is 15 residues long. V was shortened by 6 bases and J by 2 bases, with 14 bases between the two germline ends. CDR3 residues: CASRIGRPPYNEQFF. The CDR3 bases are TGTGCCAGCAGGATTGGGAGGCCCCCCTACAATGAGCAGTTCTTC.

This clonotype was seen a handful of times. The V and J genes are TRBV30 and TRBJ2-2; D might be TRBD1 (5 bases). CDR1 is GTSNPN, CDR2 SVGIG, per germline (reference sequence). CDR3 length: 15 amino acids. V gave up 3 bases and J gave up 5 bases, with 16 bases separating them. The CDR3 nucleotides are TGTGCCTGGAGCGCACAAAAGGGGTGGACCGGGGAGCTGTTTTTT. This encodes CAWSAQKGWTGELFF. The full variable domain, with the rest looked up from reference TRBV30 and TRBJ2-2, is SQTIHQWPATLVQPVGSPLSLECTVEGTSNPNLYWYRQAAGRGLQLLFYSVGIGQISSEVPQNLSASRPQDRQFILSSKKLLLSDSGFYLCAWSAQKGWTGELFFGEGSRLTVL.

Here the CDR3 reads CASSVVGQGTFLNTAFF. The CDR3, as DNA: TGTGCCAGCAGCGTAGTGGGACAGGGAACTTTTTTAAATACGGCTTTCTTT. This sequence joins TRBV9 and TRBJ1-1; 9 nucleotides agree with TRBD1. The CDR3 extends over 17 amino acids. V shed 0 bases, J shed 11 bases, and the junction held 17 bases outside the gene matches. CDR1 is SGDLS and CDR2 is YYNGEE in the germline V gene. The full variable domain, completed using reference TRBV9 and TRBJ1-1, is DSGVTQTPKHLITATGQRVTLRCSPRSGDLSVYWYQQSLDQGLQFLIQYYNGEERAKGNILERFSAQQFPDLHSELNLSSLELGDSALYFCASSVVGQGTFLNTAFFGQGTRLTVV.

This rearrangement joins TRBV20-1 to TRBJ1-2, with unresolved D. V was clipped by 6 bases and J by 3 bases, with 17 bases between them. The germline V gene has CDR1 DFQATT and CDR2 SNEGSKA (reference sequence). There are 14 residues in the CDR3. CDR3 DNA sequence: TGCAGTGCCTCCTTGGGCCCCTGGGACTATGGCTACACCTTC. It yields the protein CSASLGPWDYGYTF.

A note on this clonotype: A read error may produce the germline difference seen at one junction end. This rearrangement joins TRBV15 to TRBJ2-1; D uncertain. The CDR3 spans 14 residues. Germline CDR1 reads LNHNV; CDR2 reads YYDKDF (reference sequence). CDR3 bases: TGTGCAACCAGCAGAGACCCTGTGGGCAATGAGCAGTTCTTC. Its translation: CATSRDPVGNEQFF.

V and J are TRBV7-2 and TRBJ2-1, with TRBD1 matching 8 bases. This CDR3 comprises 12 residues. CDR1 is SGHTA and CDR2 is FQGNSA in the germline V gene. V was clipped by 6 bases and J by 8 bases; unmatched bases: 3. CDR3 amino acids: CASSQQGDEQFF. The CDR3 DNA reads as TGTGCCAGCAGTCAACAGGGGGATGAGCAGTTCTTC.

V and J are TRBV29-1 and TRBJ1-1; 11 positions agree with TRBD1. This CDR3 comprises 15 residues. Germline trimming cut 0 bases from V and 9 bases from J; bases unmatched to any gene: 9. Germline CDR1 SQVTM, CDR2 ANQGSEA. The CDR3 loop reads CSVEDLGQGAGKAFF. DNA for the CDR3: TGCAGCGTTGAAGATCTAGGACAGGGGGCCGGCAAAGCTTTCTTT.

The rearrangement uses TRBV4-1 and TRBJ2-5; D is unclear. Germline V gives CDR1 MGHRA, CDR2 YSYEKL. The CDR3 has 16 amino acids. V lost 4 bases, J lost 1 base, and 16 bases lay in between. CDR3: CASSPAPGPSQETQYF. The CDR3 DNA sequence: TGCGCCAGCAGCCCGGCCCCGGGTCCGTCCCAAGAGACCCAGTACTTC.